This T cell receptor (beta chain) was observed in a study of monozygotic twins with inflammatory bowel disease. Each CDR3 protein gets one entry in TCRdb, which reprocessed the 5' RACE reads and gives no DNA. This table holds 200,000 to 250,000 distinct CDR3 sequences. Looked up from germline, CDR1 is MNHEY and CDR2 is SVGEGT. The CDR3 sequence is 16 residues long. The source is a human donor with ulcerative colitis or Crohn's disease, or a healthy co-twin of an affected twin (not recorded which). The chain uses TRBV6-2 or TRBV6-3 and TRBJ2-3; the D gene TCRdb calls, TRBD1, cannot be checked with no DNA. Sample: blood. The CDR3 region is CASSRAQALGTDTQYF.